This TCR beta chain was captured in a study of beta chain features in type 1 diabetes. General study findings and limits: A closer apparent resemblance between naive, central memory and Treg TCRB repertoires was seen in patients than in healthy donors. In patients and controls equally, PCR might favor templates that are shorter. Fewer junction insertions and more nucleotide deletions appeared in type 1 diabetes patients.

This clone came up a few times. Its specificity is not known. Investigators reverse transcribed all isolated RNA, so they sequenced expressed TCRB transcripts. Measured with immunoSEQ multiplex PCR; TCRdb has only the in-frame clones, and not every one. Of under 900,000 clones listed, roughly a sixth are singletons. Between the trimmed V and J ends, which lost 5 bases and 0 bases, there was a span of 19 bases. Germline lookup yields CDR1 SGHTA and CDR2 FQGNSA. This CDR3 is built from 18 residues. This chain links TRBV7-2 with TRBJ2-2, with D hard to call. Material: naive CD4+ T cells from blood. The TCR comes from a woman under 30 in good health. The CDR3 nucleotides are TGTGCCAGCAGCCTAAGTGGTGTAGGGCTAGCGAACACCGGGGAGCTGTTTTTT. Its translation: CASSLSGVGLANTGELFF.